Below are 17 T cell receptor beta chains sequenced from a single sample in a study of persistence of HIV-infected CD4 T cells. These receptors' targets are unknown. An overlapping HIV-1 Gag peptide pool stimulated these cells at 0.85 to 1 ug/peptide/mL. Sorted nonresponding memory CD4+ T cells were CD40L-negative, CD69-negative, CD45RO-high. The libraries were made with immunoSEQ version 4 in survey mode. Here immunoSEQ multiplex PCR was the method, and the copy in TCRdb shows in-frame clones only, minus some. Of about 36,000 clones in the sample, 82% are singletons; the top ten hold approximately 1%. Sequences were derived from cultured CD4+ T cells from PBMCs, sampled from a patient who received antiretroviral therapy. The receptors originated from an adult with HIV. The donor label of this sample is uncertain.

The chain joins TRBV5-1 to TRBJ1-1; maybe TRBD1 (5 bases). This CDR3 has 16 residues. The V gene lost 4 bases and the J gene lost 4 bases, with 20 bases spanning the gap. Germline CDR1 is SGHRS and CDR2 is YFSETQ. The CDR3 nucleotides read TGCGCCAGCAGCCGGGGACTGGCGGGCAGCGCCACTGAAGCTTTCTTT. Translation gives CASSRGLAGSATEAFF. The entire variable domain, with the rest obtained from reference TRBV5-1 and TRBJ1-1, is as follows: KAGVTQTPRYLIKTRGQQVTLSCSPISGHRSVSWYQQTPGQGLQFLFEYFSETQRNKGNFPGRFSGRQFSNSRSEMNVSTLELGDSALYLCASSRGLAGSATEAFFGQGTRLTVV.

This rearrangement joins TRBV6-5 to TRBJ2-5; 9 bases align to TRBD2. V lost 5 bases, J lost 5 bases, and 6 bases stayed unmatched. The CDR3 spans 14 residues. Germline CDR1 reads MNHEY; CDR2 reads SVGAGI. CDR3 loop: CASSPGLAVETQYF. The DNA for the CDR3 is TGTGCCAGCAGTCCGGGACTAGCAGTCGAGACCCAGTACTTC.

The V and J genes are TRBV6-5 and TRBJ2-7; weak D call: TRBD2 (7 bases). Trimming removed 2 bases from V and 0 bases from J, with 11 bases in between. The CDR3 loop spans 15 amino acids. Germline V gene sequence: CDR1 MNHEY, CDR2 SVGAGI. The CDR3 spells CASSYEGGRSYEQYV. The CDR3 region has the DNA TGTGCCAGCAGTTACGAGGGGGGGCGCTCCTACGAGCAGTACGTC.

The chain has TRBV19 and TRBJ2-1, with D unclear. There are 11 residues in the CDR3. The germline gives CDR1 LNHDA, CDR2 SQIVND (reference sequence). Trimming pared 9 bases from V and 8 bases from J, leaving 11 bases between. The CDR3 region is CASGSRHEQFF. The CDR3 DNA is TGTGCCAGCGGAAGCAGGCATGAGCAGTTCTTC.

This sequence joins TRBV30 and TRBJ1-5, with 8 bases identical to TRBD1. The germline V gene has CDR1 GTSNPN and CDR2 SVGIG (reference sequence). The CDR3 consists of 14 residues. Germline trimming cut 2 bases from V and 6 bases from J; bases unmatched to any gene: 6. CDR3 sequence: CAWSTGGGSQPQHF. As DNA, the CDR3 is TGTGCCTGGAGTACAGGGGGAGGGAGTCAGCCCCAGCATTTT.

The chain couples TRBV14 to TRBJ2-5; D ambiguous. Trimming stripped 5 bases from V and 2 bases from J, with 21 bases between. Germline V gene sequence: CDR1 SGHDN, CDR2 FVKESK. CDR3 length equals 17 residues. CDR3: CASSSLGRAEMQETQYF. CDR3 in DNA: TGTGCCAGCAGCTCCCTTGGACGGGCTGAGATGCAAGAGACCCAGTACTTC.

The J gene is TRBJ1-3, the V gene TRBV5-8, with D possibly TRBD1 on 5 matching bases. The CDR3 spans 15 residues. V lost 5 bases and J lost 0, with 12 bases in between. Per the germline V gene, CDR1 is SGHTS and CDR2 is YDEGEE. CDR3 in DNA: TGTGCCAGCAGTATTTGGGGGGGCTCTGGAAACACCATATATTTT. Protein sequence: CASSIWGGSGNTIYF.

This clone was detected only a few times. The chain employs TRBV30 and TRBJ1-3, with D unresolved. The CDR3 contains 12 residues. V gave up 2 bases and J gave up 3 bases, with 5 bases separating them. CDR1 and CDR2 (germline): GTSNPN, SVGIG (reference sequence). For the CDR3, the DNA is TGTGCCTGGAGTCTCGGTGGAAACACCATATATTTT. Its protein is CAWSLGGNTIYF. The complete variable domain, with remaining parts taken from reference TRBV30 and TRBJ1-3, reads SQTIHQWPATLVQPVGSPLSLECTVEGTSNPNLYWYRQAAGRGLQLLFYSVGIGQISSEVPQNLSASRPQDRQFILSSKKLLLSDSGFYLCAWSLGGNTIYFGEGSWLTVV.

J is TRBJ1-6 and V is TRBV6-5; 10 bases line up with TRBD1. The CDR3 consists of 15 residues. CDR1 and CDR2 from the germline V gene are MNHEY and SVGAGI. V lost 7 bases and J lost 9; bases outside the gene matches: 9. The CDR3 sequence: CASTTTGGWGSPLHF. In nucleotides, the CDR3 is TGTGCCAGCACGACGACAGGGGGCTGGGGTTCACCCCTCCACTTT.

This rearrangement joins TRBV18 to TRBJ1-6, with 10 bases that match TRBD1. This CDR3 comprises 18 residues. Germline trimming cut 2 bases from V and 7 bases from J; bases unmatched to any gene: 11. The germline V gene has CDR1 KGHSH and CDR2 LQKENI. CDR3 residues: CASSPNEFWTGGNSPLHF. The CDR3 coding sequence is TGTGCCAGCTCACCAAATGAATTCTGGACAGGGGGGAATTCACCCCTCCACTTT.

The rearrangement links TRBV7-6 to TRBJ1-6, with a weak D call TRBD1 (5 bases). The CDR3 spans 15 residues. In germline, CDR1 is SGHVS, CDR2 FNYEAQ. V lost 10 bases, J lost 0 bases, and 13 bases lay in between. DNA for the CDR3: TGTGCCACCGGGGCCCTAAGCTCCTATAATTCACCCCTCCACTTT. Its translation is CATGALSSYNSPLHF. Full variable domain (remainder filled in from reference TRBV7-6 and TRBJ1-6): GAGVSQSPRYKVTKRGQDVALRCDPISGHVSLYWYRQALGQGPEFLTYFNYEAQQDKSGLPNDRFSAERPEGSISTLTIQRTEQRDSAMYRCATGALSSYNSPLHFGNGTRLTVT.

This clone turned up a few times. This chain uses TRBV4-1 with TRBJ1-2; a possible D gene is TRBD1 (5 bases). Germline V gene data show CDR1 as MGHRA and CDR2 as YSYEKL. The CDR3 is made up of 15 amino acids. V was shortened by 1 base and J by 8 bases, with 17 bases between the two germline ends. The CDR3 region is CASSQVDRIRQGYTF. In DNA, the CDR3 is TGCGCCAGCAGCCAAGTCGATAGGATTCGACAGGGCTACACCTTC.

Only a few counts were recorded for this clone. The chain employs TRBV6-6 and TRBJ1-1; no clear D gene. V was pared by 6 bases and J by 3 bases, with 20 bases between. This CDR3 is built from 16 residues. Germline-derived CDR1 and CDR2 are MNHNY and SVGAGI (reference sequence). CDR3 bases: TGTGCCAGCAGACAAACCCTCGGGCGGCGGTACACTGAAGCTTTCTTT. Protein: CASRQTLGRRYTEAFF.

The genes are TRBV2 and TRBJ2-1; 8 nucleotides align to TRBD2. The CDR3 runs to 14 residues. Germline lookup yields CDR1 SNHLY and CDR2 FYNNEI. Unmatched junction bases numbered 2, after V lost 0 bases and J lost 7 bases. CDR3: CASSEASGGNEQFF. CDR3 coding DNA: TGTGCCAGCAGTGAAGCGAGCGGGGGAAATGAGCAGTTCTTC.

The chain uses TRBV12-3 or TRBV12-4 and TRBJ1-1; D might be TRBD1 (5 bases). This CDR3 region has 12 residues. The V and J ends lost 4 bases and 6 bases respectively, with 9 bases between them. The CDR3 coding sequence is TGTGCCAGCAGTTCCCGAGGGGCTGAAGCTTTCTTT. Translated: CASSSRGAEAFF.

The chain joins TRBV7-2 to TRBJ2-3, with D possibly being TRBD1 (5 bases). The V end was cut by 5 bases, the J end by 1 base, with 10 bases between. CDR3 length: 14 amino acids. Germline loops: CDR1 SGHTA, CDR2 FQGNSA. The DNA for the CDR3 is TGTGCCAGCAGCCTCCAGGGTGGCACAGATACGCAGTATTTT. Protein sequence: CASSLQGGTDTQYF.

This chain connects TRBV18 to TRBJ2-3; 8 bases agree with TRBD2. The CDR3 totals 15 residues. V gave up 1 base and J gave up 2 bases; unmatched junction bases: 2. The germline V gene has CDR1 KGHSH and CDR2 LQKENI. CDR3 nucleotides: TGTGCCAGCTCACCACTCGGGGGGGTCACAGATACGCAGTATTTT. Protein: CASSPLGGVTDTQYF.